This passage covers 20 T cell receptor beta chains from one sample sequenced in a study of identical twins. TCRdb re-derived calls from the 5' RACE reads in MiXCR, one entry per CDR3 protein. The sample yields 650,000 to 800,000 distinct CDR3 sequences, around 8.6% seen once. These data were also filed under a second study, of yellow fever vaccine responses in identical twins.

Sample: PBMCs. Every receptor here comes from a woman younger than 35 in good health.

The chain employs TRBV25-1 and TRBJ1-4; D is unclear. This CDR3 is 12 amino acids long. The germline gives CDR1 MGHDK, CDR2 SYGVNS. Between the trimmed V and J ends, which lost 5 bases and 5 bases, there was a span of 6 bases. CDR3 in amino acids: CASSYGNEKLFF. The CDR3 nucleotides are TGTGCCAGCAGTTACGGGAATGAAAAACTGTTTTTT.

As DNA, the CDR3 is TGCAGTGCTATGGGGAGCTCTGGAAACACCATATATTTT. The encoded protein is CSAMGSSGNTIYF. The chain couples TRBV20-1 to TRBJ1-3; D not resolved. The CDR3 loop spans 13 amino acids. The V end was cut by 4 bases, the J end by 0 bases, with 7 bases between. From germline, CDR1 is DFQATT and CDR2 SNEGSKA (reference sequence).

The rearrangement joins TRBV20-1 to TRBJ2-3; 13 bases match TRBD2. The CDR3 has 14 amino acids. Germline V gene data show CDR1 as DFQATT and CDR2 as SNEGSKA (reference sequence). After removal of 5 bases from V and 4 bases from J, the junction contained 3 bases not matched to a gene. The DNA of the CDR3 is TGCAGTGCTTCCGGACTAGCGGGAGCAGATACGCAGTATTTT. It specifies CSASGLAGADTQYF.

The CDR3 here is CASSQELATSYEQYF. CDR3 in DNA: TGCGCCAGCAGCCAAGAATTAGCTACATCCTACGAGCAGTACTTC. The chain uses TRBV4-3 and TRBJ2-7; D unresolved. V was shortened by 0 bases and J by 1 base, with 10 bases between the two germline ends. Germline V CDR1 and CDR2: LGHNA, YSLEER. CDR3 length equals 15 residues.

This clonotype appeared a few times. The chain combines TRBV4-3 with TRBJ2-7; 7 nucleotides align to TRBD2. Germline values: CDR1 LGHNA, CDR2 YSLEER. This CDR3 is 16 amino acids long. Germline trimming cut 1 base from V and 6 bases from J; bases unmatched to any gene: 12. This CDR3 is CASSQGRAGLQFEQYF. DNA for the CDR3: TGCGCCAGCAGCCAAGGACGGGCGGGACTACAGTTCGAGCAGTACTTC.

The rearrangement uses TRBV7-8 and TRBJ2-3; 14 nucleotides agree with TRBD2. With V trimmed by 5 bases and J by 1 base, 8 bases remained unmatched. CDR1 is SGHVS and CDR2 is FQNEAQ in the germline V gene. The CDR3 spans 18 residues. For the CDR3, the DNA is TGTGCCAGCAGCCGTCTGGGACTAGCGGGAGTAGGCACAGATACGCAGTATTTT. Translated: CASSRLGLAGVGTDTQYF.

This clonotype was counted at least ten times. The chain recombines TRBV4-1 with TRBJ2-2, with D possibly matching TRBD2 (5 bases). Germline values: CDR1 MGHRA, CDR2 YSYEKL. V lost 1 base to trimming and J lost 7 bases, with 13 bases between them. The length of the CDR3 is 15 residues. The CDR3 sequence is CASSQGEGFGGELFF. CDR3 in DNA: TGCGCCAGCAGCCAAGGAGAGGGATTCGGCGGGGAGCTGTTTTTT.

This clonotype was counted at least ten times. The chain joins TRBV6-2 or TRBV6-3 to TRBJ2-2; 12 bases align to TRBD2. Germline values: CDR1 MNHEY, CDR2 SVGEGT. With 5 bases clipped from V and 8 bases from J, the junction kept 0 bases outside the gene matches. The CDR3 loop spans 13 amino acids. The CDR3, as DNA: TGTGCCAGCAGTGGACTAGCGGGAGGGGAGCTGTTTTTT. Translating it yields CASSGLAGGELFF.

J is TRBJ1-5 and V is TRBV7-8; 8 bases are shared with TRBD1. The germline V gene has CDR1 SGHVS and CDR2 FQNEAQ. This CDR3 comprises 16 residues. Trimming at V came to 5 bases and at J to 5 bases, leaving 11 bases not matched to a gene. CDR3 in amino acids: CASSPGRRGRDQPQHF. In nucleotides, the CDR3 is TGTGCCAGCAGCCCAGGACGCAGGGGGCGCGATCAGCCCCAGCATTTT.

Only a few counts were recorded for this clonotype. V is TRBV7-9 and J is TRBJ1-2; D call uncertain. V was shortened by 4 bases and J by 0 bases, with 9 bases between the two germline ends. The CDR3 loop spans 14 amino acids. From germline, CDR1 is SEHNR and CDR2 FQNEAQ (reference sequence). The CDR3 spells CASSSSVSNYGYTF. The CDR3 bases are TGTGCCAGCAGCTCCTCAGTTTCTAACTATGGCTACACCTTC.

This clonotype was seen only a few times. The chain joins TRBV6-1 to TRBJ2-7, with D perhaps TRBD1 (5 bases). Between the trimmed V and J ends, which lost 3 bases and 2 bases, there was a span of 8 bases. The CDR3 is 13 amino acids. Germline assignment: CDR1 MNHNS and CDR2 SASEGT. The CDR3 coding sequence is TGTGCCAGCAGTGATTCAGGGCCCTACGAGCAGTACTTC. Protein sequence: CASSDSGPYEQYF.

V usage is TRBV30 and J usage is TRBJ2-1; 7 positions agree with TRBD1. Germline V gene lookup returns CDR1 GTSNPN and CDR2 SVGIG (reference sequence). The trim removed 5 bases at V and 5 bases at J, leaving 9 bases unmatched. CDR3 length: 14 residues. CDR3 coding DNA: TGTGCCTGGGGGACAGTGTCCCTTGACAATGAGCAGTTCTTC. Its protein product is CAWGTVSLDNEQFF.

In the case of this clonotype: A much larger clonotype is one base distant, so this may be a read error. The rearrangement joins TRBV3-1 to TRBJ1-1; TRBD1 aligns across 8 bases. The germline CDR1 and CDR2 sequences are LGHDT and YNNKEL (reference sequence). CDR3 length: 13 amino acids. J gave up 10 bases and V 0 bases, and 4 bases lay outside the gene matches. The CDR3 reads CASSQDPDRGAFF. The CDR3 nucleotides read TGTGCCAGCAGCCAAGATCCAGACAGGGGAGCTTTCTTT.

V usage is TRBV25-1 and J usage is TRBJ2-1, with D possibly matching TRBD1 (6 bases). The V end was cut by 0 bases, the J end by 9 bases, with 12 bases between. Germline loops: CDR1 MGHDK, CDR2 SYGVNS. This CDR3 spans 14 amino acids. The CDR3 protein is CASSEYHRVREQFF. In nucleotides, the CDR3 is TGTGCCAGCAGTGAATACCACAGGGTTCGTGAGCAGTTCTTC.

This rearrangement joins TRBV15 to TRBJ2-5; 7 nucleotides align to TRBD2. CDR3 size: 15 residues. Trimming cost V 5 bases and J 4 bases; bases outside gene matches: 10. Germline CDR1 and CDR2: LNHNV and YYDKDF (reference sequence). The CDR3 region has the DNA TGTGCCACCAGCTCGACTAGCATCCAAGGAGAGACCCAGTACTTC. As protein: CATSSTSIQGETQYF.

This chain links TRBV7-8 with TRBJ1-2, with 8 bases identical to TRBD1. This CDR3 has 16 residues. Germline values: CDR1 SGHVS, CDR2 FQNEAQ. V was pared by 1 base and J by 4 bases, with 8 bases of the junction left unmatched. In DNA, the CDR3 is TGTGCCAGCAGCTTAGTTCGGACAGGGTCGGGCTATGGCTACACCTTC. Encoded protein: CASSLVRTGSGYGYTF.

The chain uses TRBV14 and TRBJ1-1, with a weak D call TRBD1 (6 bases). Germline lookup yields CDR1 SGHDN and CDR2 FVKESK. Deletions cut 7 bases from V and 1 base from J, with 10 bases between. The CDR3 runs 13 residues. CDR3 region: CASKRQENTEAFF. In DNA form, the CDR3 reads TGTGCCAGCAAACGACAGGAGAACACTGAAGCTTTCTTT. Full variable domain (remainder filled in from reference TRBV14 and TRBJ1-1): EAGVTQFPSHSVIEKGQTVTLRCDPISGHDNLYWYRRVMGKEIKFLLHFVKESKQDESGMPNNRFLAERTGGTYSTLKVQPAELEDSGVYFCASKRQENTEAFFGQGTRLTVV.

The chain is built from TRBV5-5 and TRBJ2-3, with D unclear. Germline V gene data show CDR1 as SGHKS and CDR2 as YYEKEE (reference sequence). This CDR3 contains 15 residues. The V and J ends lost 3 bases and 5 bases respectively, with 16 bases between them. The CDR3 region is CASSSTASRLDTQYF. The CDR3 DNA follows: TGTGCCAGCAGCTCGACGGCATCCCGGCTAGATACGCAGTATTTT.

This chain joins TRBV18 and TRBJ2-1; 8 nucleotides agree with TRBD1. V lost 2 bases to trimming and J lost 7 bases; unmatched junction nucleotides: 7. This CDR3 is 15 amino acids long. Looked up from germline, CDR1 is KGHSH and CDR2 is LQKENI. Here the CDR3 reads CASSPLEHRGNEQFF. The CDR3 DNA is TGTGCCAGCTCACCATTAGAACACAGGGGGAATGAGCAGTTCTTC.

This clonotype was found many times. The CDR3 is CASSPAVEGTDSPLHF. The CDR3 nucleotides read TGTGCCAGCAGCCCTGCGGTCGAAGGGACCGATTCACCCCTCCACTTT. The chain uses TRBV12-3 or TRBV12-4 and TRBJ1-6; weak D call: TRBD1 (5 bases). The CDR3 extends over 16 amino acids. V lost 6 bases to trimming and J lost 8 bases, with 20 bases between them.